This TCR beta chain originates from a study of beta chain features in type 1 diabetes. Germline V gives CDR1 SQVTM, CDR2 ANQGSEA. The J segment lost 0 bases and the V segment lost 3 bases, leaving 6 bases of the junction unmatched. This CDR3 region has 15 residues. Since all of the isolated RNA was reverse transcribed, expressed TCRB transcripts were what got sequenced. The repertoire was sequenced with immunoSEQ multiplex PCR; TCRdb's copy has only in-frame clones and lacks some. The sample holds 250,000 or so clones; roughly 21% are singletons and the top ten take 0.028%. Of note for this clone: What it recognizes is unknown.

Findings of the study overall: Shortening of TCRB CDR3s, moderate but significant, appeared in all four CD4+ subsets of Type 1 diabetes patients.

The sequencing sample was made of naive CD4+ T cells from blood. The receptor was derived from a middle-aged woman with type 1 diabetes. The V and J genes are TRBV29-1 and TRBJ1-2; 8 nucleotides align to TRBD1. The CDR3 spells CSVERDRLANYGYTF. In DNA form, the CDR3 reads TGCAGCGTTGAGAGGGACAGGTTAGCTAACTATGGCTACACCTTC.